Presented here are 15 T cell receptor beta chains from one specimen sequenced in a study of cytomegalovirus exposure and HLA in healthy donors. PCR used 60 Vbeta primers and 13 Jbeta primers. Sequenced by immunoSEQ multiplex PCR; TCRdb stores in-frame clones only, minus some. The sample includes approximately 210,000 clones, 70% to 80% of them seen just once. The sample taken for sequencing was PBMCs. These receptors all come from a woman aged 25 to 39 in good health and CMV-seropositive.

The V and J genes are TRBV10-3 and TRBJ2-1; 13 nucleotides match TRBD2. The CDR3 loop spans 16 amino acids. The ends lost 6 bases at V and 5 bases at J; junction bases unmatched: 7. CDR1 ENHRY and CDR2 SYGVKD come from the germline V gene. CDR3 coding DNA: TGTGCCATCAGGGCGACTAGCGGGAGGCCTAACAATGAGCAGTTCTTC. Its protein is CAIRATSGRPNNEQFF.

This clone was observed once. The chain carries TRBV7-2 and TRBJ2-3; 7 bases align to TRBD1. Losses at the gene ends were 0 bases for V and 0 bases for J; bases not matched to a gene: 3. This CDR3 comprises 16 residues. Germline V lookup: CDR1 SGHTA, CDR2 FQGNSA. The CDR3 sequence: CASSLAGTVSTDTQYF. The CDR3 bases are TGTGCCAGCAGCTTAGCCGGGACAGTCAGCACAGATACGCAGTATTTT.

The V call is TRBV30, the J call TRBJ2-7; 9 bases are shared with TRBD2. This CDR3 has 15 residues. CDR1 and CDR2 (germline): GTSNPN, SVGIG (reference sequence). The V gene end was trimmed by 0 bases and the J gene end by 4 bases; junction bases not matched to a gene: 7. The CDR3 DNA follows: TGTGCCTGGAGTGTACGCGGGAGGGCCAGGTACGAGCAGTACTTC. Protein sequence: CAWSVRGRARYEQYF.

The CDR3 loop is CASSLGVSEAFF. The CDR3 region has the DNA TGTGCCAGCAGTTTAGGAGTATCAGAGGCTTTCTTT. The V call is TRBV28, the J call TRBJ1-1; D remains ambiguous. V shed 2 bases and J shed 11 bases, with 12 bases lying between them. The CDR3 contains 12 residues. The germline V gene encodes CDR1 MDHEN and CDR2 SYDVKM. Supplemented by reference TRBV28 and TRBJ1-1, the full variable domain reads DVKVTQSSRYLVKRTGEKVFLECVQDMDHENMFWYRQDPGLGLRLIYFSYDVKMKEKGDIPEGYSVSREKKERFSLILESASTNQTSMYLCASSLGVSEAFFGQGTRLTVV.

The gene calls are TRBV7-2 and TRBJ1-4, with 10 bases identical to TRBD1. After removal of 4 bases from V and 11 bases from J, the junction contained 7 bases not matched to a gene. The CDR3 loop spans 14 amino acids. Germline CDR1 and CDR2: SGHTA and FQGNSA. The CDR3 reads CASSSGTGAFKLFF. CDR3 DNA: TGTGCCAGCAGCTCAGGGACAGGGGCCTTCAAACTGTTTTTT.

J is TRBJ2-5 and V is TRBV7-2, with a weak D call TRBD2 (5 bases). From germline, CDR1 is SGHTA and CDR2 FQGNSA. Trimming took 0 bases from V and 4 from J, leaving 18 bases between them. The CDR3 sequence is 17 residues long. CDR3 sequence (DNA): TGTGCCAGCAGCTTAGCGTCTTGGTACCCCGGAGGAGAGACCCAGTACTTC. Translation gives CASSLASWYPGGETQYF.

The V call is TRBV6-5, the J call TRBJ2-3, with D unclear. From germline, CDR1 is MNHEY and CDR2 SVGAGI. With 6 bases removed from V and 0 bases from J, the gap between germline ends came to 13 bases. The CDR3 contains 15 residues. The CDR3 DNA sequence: TGTGCCAGCAGCTTCGGAGTGGCTAGCACAGATACGCAGTATTTT. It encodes CASSFGVASTDTQYF.

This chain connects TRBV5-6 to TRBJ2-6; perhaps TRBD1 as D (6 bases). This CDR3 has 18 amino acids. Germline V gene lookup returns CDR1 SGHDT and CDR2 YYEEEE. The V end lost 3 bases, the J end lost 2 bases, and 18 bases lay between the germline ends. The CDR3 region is CASSSYPPTGPGANVLTF. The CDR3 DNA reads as TGTGCCAGCAGCTCGTATCCACCGACAGGTCCTGGGGCCAACGTCCTGACTTTC.

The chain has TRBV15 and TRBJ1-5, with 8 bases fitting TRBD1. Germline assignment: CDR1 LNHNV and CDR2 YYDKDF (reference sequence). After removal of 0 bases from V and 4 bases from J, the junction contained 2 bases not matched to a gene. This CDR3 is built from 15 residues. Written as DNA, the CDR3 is TGTGCCACCAGCAGAGAACACAGGGGGAATCAGCCCCAGCATTTT. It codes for CATSREHRGNQPQHF.

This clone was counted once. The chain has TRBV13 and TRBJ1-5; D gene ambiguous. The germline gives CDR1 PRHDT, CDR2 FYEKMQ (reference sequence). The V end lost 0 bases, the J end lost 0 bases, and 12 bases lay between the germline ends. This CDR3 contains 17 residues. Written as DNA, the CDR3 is TGTGCCAGCAGCTTAGGGGCTATCGGGTCTAGCAATCAGCCCCAGCATTTT. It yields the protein CASSLGAIGSSNQPQHF.

CDR3 region: CASSLVRGPLEQYF. The CDR3 bases are TGTGCCAGCAGCTTAGTCAGGGGGCCCTTAGAGCAGTACTTC. This chain joins TRBV7-8 and TRBJ2-7; the match to TRBD1 covers 8 bases. The CDR3 is 14 amino acids. V was pared by 1 base and J by 7 bases, with 6 bases of the junction left unmatched. CDR1 is SGHVS and CDR2 is FQNEAQ in the germline V gene.

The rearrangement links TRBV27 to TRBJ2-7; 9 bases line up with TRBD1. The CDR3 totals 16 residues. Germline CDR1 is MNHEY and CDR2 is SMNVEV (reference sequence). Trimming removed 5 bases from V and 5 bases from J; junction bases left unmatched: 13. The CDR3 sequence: CASSPFGTGYNHEQYF. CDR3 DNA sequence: TGTGCCAGCAGTCCGTTCGGGACAGGGTATAATCACGAGCAGTACTTC.

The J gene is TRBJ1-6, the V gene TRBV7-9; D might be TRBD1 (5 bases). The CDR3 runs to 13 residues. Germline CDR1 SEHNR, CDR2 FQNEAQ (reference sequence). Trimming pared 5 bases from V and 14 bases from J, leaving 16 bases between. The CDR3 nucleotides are TGTGCCAGCAGCCTCAGGGTAGGGAGGACCCTCCACTTT. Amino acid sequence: CASSLRVGRTLHF.

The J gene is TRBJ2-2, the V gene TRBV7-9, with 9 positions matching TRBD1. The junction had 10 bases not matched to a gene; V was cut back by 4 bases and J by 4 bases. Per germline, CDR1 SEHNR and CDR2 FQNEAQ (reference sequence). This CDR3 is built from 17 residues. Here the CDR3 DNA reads TGTGCCAGCAGCTCCCCCCGGTCGGGACAGGGCACCGGGGAGCTGTTTTTT. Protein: CASSSPRSGQGTGELFF.

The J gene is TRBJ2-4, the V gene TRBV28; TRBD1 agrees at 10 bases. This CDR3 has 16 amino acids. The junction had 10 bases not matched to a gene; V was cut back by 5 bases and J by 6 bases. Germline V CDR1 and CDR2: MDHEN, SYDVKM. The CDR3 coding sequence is TGTGCCAGCAGTCTCGGACAGGGGGGTAACCTAAACATTCAGTACTTC. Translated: CASSLGQGGNLNIQYF.